This TCR beta chain was sequenced in a study of T cells after posttransplantation cyclophosphamide. Study results and limitations: Blood and skin or GI T cell repertoires showed limited TRB overlap. After PTCy, TRB diversity resembled that of CNI/methotrexate controls.

Comment on this clone: The antigen remains unidentified.

The related graft donor's blood sample was taken on the day of bone marrow donation. The protocol was immunoSEQ multiplex PCR, while the TCRdb copy is restricted to in-frame clones and leaves out a portion. This table has approximately 45,000 clones, roughly 93% appearing once. The CDR3 length is 11 residues. Germline-derived CDR1 and CDR2 are DFQATT and SNEGSKA (reference sequence). The clonotype was recovered from a woman in her forties or fifties in good health and a related stem cell transplant donor. Specimen: PBMCs. The chain links TRBV20-1 to TRBJ1-2; 7 bases match TRBD1. DNA for the CDR3: TGCTTGAAGAGGGGGCTTGACGGCTACACCTTC. It yields the protein CLKRGLDGYTF.